The 6 T cell receptor beta chains presented below share a single source sample, sequenced in a study of cytomegalovirus exposure and HLA in healthy donors. This PCR relied on a set of 60 Vbeta primers and 13 Jbeta primers. Method: immunoSEQ multiplex PCR; TCRdb's copy keeps in-frame clones and lacks some. In total, the table holds around 76,000 clones. The sequenced material came from PBMCs. The receptors were gathered from a boy aged 5 to 17 in good health and CMV-seronegative.

The V gene is TRBV5-1, the J gene TRBJ2-3, with TRBD2 identical over 7 bases. The CDR3 runs 13 residues. The V gene's germline CDR1 is SGHRS and CDR2 YFSETQ. Unmatched junction bases numbered 10, after V lost 6 bases and J lost 9 bases. The CDR3 here is CASTREGARTQYF. CDR3 nucleotides: TGCGCCAGCACCAGGGAGGGTGCTAGGACGCAGTATTTT.

The chain joins TRBV13 to TRBJ1-2, with D perhaps TRBD1 (6 bases). The V gene's germline CDR1 is PRHDT and CDR2 FYEKMQ (reference sequence). Between the trimmed V and J ends, which lost 4 bases and 4 bases, there was a span of 16 bases. This CDR3 is 15 amino acids long. CDR3 sequence reads: CASSSNRRQAYGYTF. Written as DNA, the CDR3 is TGTGCCAGCAGCTCAAACCGAAGACAGGCCTATGGCTACACCTTC.

This chain links TRBV5-1 with TRBJ2-2; D call uncertain. Germline CDR1 and CDR2: SGHRS and YFSETQ. The CDR3 contains 12 residues. Between the trimmed V and J ends, which lost 1 base and 7 bases, there was a span of 5 bases. The CDR3 DNA reads as TGCGCCAGCAGCTTGAATAGCGGGGAGCTGTTTTTT. It codes for CASSLNSGELFF.

This chain links TRBV15 with TRBJ2-7; no clear D gene. V lost 3 bases and J lost 3, with 9 bases in between. Germline assignment: CDR1 LNHNV and CDR2 YYDKDF (reference sequence). The CDR3 loop spans 13 amino acids. CDR3 nucleotide sequence: TGTGCCACCAGCAGGGTTGTCTACTACGAGCAGTACTTC. Translating it yields CATSRVVYYEQYF.

The chain couples TRBV28 to TRBJ1-5; D is unclear. The CDR3 is 12 residues long. Germline V gene sequence: CDR1 MDHEN, CDR2 SYDVKM. V was trimmed by 7 bases and J by 0 bases, leaving 4 bases between them. As DNA, the CDR3 is TGTGCCAGCACACTTAGCAATCAGCCCCAGCATTTT. This encodes CASTLSNQPQHF. Together with reference TRBV28 and TRBJ1-5, the CDR3 gives the full variable domain: DVKVTQSSRYLVKRTGEKVFLECVQDMDHENMFWYRQDPGLGLRLIYFSYDVKMKEKGDIPEGYSVSREKKERFSLILESASTNQTSMYLCASTLSNQPQHFGDGTRLSIL.

This chain joins TRBV9 and TRBJ2-3, with 7 nucleotides matching TRBD2. Trimming cost V 4 bases and J 0 bases; bases outside gene matches: 5. The CDR3 covers 15 residues. Germline loops: CDR1 SGDLS, CDR2 YYNGEE. The CDR3 sequence: CASSSRGESTDTQYF. CDR3 sequence (DNA): TGTGCCAGCAGCTCCCGGGGGGAGAGCACAGATACGCAGTATTTT.